Below, 26 T cell receptor beta chains from the same sample are listed, as sequenced in a study of tumor-infiltrating lymphocytes in localized non-small cell lung cancer (dated by TCRdb to about 2021). Library construction relied on the immunoSEQ multiplex PCR assay. TCRdb carries this immuneACCESS record with in-frame sequences only. Its versions omit some clonotypes, under half of them owing to an unresolved V gene in the studies checked, with the rest unexplained. Across this sample there are 15,000 to 20,000 clones, with around 72% seen only once. The ten largest clones represent roughly 4.5% of the sample. Sequenced material: lung tumor tissue. The receptor source for this set is a human donor with non-small cell lung cancer.

The chain is built from TRBV10-3 and TRBJ2-2; TRBD2 matches at 9 bases. Germline V lookup: CDR1 ENHRY, CDR2 SYGVKD. Trimming at V came to 9 bases and at J to 2 bases, leaving 4 bases not matched to a gene. This CDR3 has 14 amino acids. The CDR3 reads CAIPAGGNTGELFF. DNA for the CDR3: TGTGCCATTCCAGCGGGGGGCAACACCGGGGAGCTGTTTTTT.

This clone was seen a handful of times. The chain links TRBV10-1 to TRBJ1-2; maybe TRBD1 (6 bases). V was pared by 2 bases and J by 6 bases, with 10 bases between. The CDR3 totals 13 residues. Per the germline V gene, CDR1 is WNHNN and CDR2 is SYGVQD (reference sequence). The chain's CDR3 is CASSEQGRDGYTF. The CDR3 DNA reads TGCGCCAGCAGTGAGCAGGGGCGGGATGGCTACACCTTC.

The chain combines TRBV10-3 with TRBJ2-3; 8 bases are a match to TRBD2. The V gene end was trimmed by 3 bases and the J gene end by 2 bases; junction bases not matched to a gene: 10. This CDR3 contains 17 residues. Germline V CDR1 and CDR2: ENHRY, SYGVKD. The CDR3, as DNA: TGTGCCATCAGTGACGTGGGGAGAGCGGGGGCCACAGATACGCAGTATTTT. Amino acid sequence: CAISDVGRAGATDTQYF.

This sequence joins TRBV5-5 and TRBJ1-2, with TRBD1 as a possible D gene (6 bases). This CDR3 is built from 16 residues. V lost 4 bases and J lost 3, with 19 bases in between. In germline, CDR1 is SGHKS, CDR2 YYEKEE (reference sequence). CDR3 amino acids: CASSQALRGGYYGYTF. The CDR3 region has the DNA TGTGCCAGCAGCCAAGCACTCCGAGGGGGATACTATGGCTACACCTTC.

This rearrangement joins TRBV30 to TRBJ1-2, with 10 positions matching TRBD1. This CDR3 spans 15 amino acids. CDR1 and CDR2 from the germline V gene are GTSNPN and SVGIG (reference sequence). V lost 5 bases to trimming and J lost 7 bases; unmatched junction nucleotides: 13. CDR3 protein: CAWVSAGQGFAGYTF. The CDR3 coding sequence is TGTGCCTGGGTCTCCGCGGGACAGGGGTTTGCTGGCTACACCTTC.

The chain employs TRBV6-6 and TRBJ2-1; D gene ambiguous. The germline V gene has CDR1 MNHNY and CDR2 SVGAGI (reference sequence). The CDR3 consists of 13 residues. Trimming stripped 5 bases from V and 9 bases from J, with 14 bases between. CDR3 sequence: CASSPNDIPEQFF. The CDR3 bases are TGTGCCAGCAGTCCCAATGACATCCCTGAGCAGTTCTTC.

This clone has a single count. The chain couples TRBV19 to TRBJ2-7, with TRBD1 as a possible D gene (5 bases). Trimming took 1 base from V and 3 from J, leaving 7 bases between them. The CDR3 consists of 13 residues. Germline CDR1 is LNHDA and CDR2 is SQIVND (reference sequence). The CDR3 loop is CASSIGTIYEQYF. The CDR3 DNA reads TGTGCCAGTAGTATAGGGACAATCTACGAGCAGTACTTC.

This sequence joins TRBV7-6 and TRBJ2-1, with 7 bases matching TRBD2. The ends lost 5 bases at V and 2 bases at J; junction bases unmatched: 9. This CDR3 comprises 16 residues. CDR1 and CDR2 from the germline V gene are SGHVS and FNYEAQ. For the CDR3, the DNA is TGTGCCAGCAGCCCCATAGCGGGCAACGCCTACAATGAGCAGTTCTTC. This encodes CASSPIAGNAYNEQFF.

The chain uses TRBV19 and TRBJ1-1; possible D gene TRBD1, 6 bases. The V gene's germline CDR1 is LNHDA and CDR2 SQIVND (reference sequence). The V end was cut by 5 bases, the J end by 5 bases, with 15 bases between. The length of the CDR3 is 14 residues. CDR3 nucleotides: TGTGCCAGTAGTGGTCGGACAGCTTGGACTGAAGCTTTCTTT. Translated: CASSGRTAWTEAFF.

This chain links TRBV5-1 with TRBJ1-1; D unresolved. Germline V gene sequence: CDR1 SGHRS, CDR2 YFSETQ. CDR3 length equals 13 residues. Trimming took off 5 bases at V and 1 base at J, with 9 bases between the two ends. CDR3 region: CASRYTANTEAFF. In DNA form, the CDR3 reads TGCGCCAGCAGATATACAGCGAACACTGAAGCTTTCTTT.

V and J are TRBV6-1 and TRBJ2-1; D is possibly TRBD1 or TRBD2 (5 bases each). Per the germline V gene, CDR1 is MNHNS and CDR2 is SASEGT. V was pared by 3 bases and J by 8 bases, with 17 bases between. The CDR3 contains 15 residues. This chain's CDR3 is CASSEQGSAVDEQFF. The CDR3 DNA is TGTGCCAGCAGTGAGCAGGGTAGCGCAGTCGATGAGCAGTTCTTC.

In its sample, this clone was seen once. The rearrangement links TRBV5-4 to TRBJ2-5; D not resolved. Germline CDR1 is SGHNT and CDR2 is YYREEE (reference sequence). Trimming pared 4 bases from V and 5 bases from J, leaving 27 bases between. This CDR3 is built from 18 residues. CDR3 sequence (DNA): TGTGCCAGCAGCCCCGGCAACCCAGTCCTCTCCGGTGGGGAGACCCAGTACTTC. Protein product: CASSPGNPVLSGGETQYF. The variable domain in full, completed from reference TRBV5-4 and TRBJ2-5, reads ETGVTQSPTHLIKTRGQQVTLRCSSQSGHNTVSWYQQALGQGPQFIFQYYREEENGRGNFPPRFSGLQFPNYSSELNVNALELDDSALYLCASSPGNPVLSGGETQYFGPGTRLLVL.

This chain uses TRBV30 with TRBJ1-5; D unclear. CDR3 size: 12 residues. With 3 bases removed from V and 7 bases from J, the gap between germline ends came to 10 bases. From germline, CDR1 is GTSNPN and CDR2 SVGIG (reference sequence). The CDR3 DNA follows: TGTGCCTGGAGCGACTCGATACAGCCCCAGCATTTT. This translates into CAWSDSIQPQHF.

The CDR3, as DNA: TGTGCCACCAGCACAATCCCGGGACAGGGACCGGGAGAGACCCAGTACTTC. This sequence encodes CATSTIPGQGPGETQYF. The V call is TRBV15, the J call TRBJ2-5; 9 bases align to TRBD1. The germline gives CDR1 LNHNV, CDR2 YYDKDF (reference sequence). The CDR3 is 17 amino acids. With 4 bases clipped from V and 4 bases from J, the junction kept 13 bases outside the gene matches.

V usage is TRBV6-1 and J usage is TRBJ2-2; 11 bases match TRBD1. This CDR3 has 14 residues. V lost 5 bases, J lost 6 bases, and 2 bases stayed unmatched. From germline, CDR1 is MNHNS and CDR2 SASEGT. The CDR3 coding sequence is TGTGCCAGCAGTCAGGACAGGGGGCCCGGGGAGCTGTTTTTT. Translation gives CASSQDRGPGELFF.

The chain combines TRBV25-1 with TRBJ2-7; TRBD1 might be the D (5 bases). This CDR3 is built from 14 residues. Trimming removed 2 bases from V and 3 bases from J, with 11 bases in between. Germline CDR1 reads MGHDK; CDR2 reads SYGVNS. CDR3 protein: CASSEPGSHYEQYF. CDR3 nucleotide sequence: TGTGCCAGCAGTGAACCAGGGTCCCACTACGAGCAGTACTTC.

J is TRBJ2-7 and V is TRBV27, with 8 nucleotides matching TRBD2. This CDR3 spans 15 amino acids. Germline assignment: CDR1 MNHEY and CDR2 SMNVEV (reference sequence). V lost 6 bases to trimming and J lost 2 bases; unmatched junction nucleotides: 9. For the CDR3, the DNA is TGTGCCAGCAGGGTGACTAGCGCGACAACCTACGAGCAGTACTTC. Translation: CASRVTSATTYEQYF.

CDR3 in DNA: TGCGCCAGCAAAGTAGGACAGGGTAAATCACCCCTCCACTTT. It specifies CASKVGQGKSPLHF. The V call is TRBV5-1, the J call TRBJ1-6; 8 positions agree with TRBD1. The V gene end was trimmed by 6 bases and the J gene end by 10 bases; junction bases not matched to a gene: 9. The CDR3 is made up of 14 amino acids. Germline V gives CDR1 SGHRS, CDR2 YFSETQ.

The V gene is TRBV5-1, the J gene TRBJ2-1, with 10 bases fitting TRBD2. CDR3 length: 15 amino acids. Trimming took 2 bases from V and 7 from J; bases not matched to a gene: 6. The V gene's germline CDR1 is SGHRS and CDR2 YFSETQ. CDR3 sequence reads: CASSFSAGGPNEQFF. CDR3 sequence (DNA): TGCGCCAGCAGCTTTTCAGCGGGAGGGCCTAATGAGCAGTTCTTC.

The J gene is TRBJ2-7, the V gene TRBV5-5, with 7 bases lining up with TRBD1. With 4 bases clipped from V and 1 base from J, the junction kept 11 bases outside the gene matches. CDR1 and CDR2 from the germline V gene are SGHKS and YYEKEE (reference sequence). The CDR3 sequence is 16 residues long. CDR3 residues: CASSRGGTTGSYEQYF. The CDR3 DNA reads TGTGCCAGCAGCCGGGGCGGCACGACAGGGTCCTACGAGCAGTACTTC. Full variable domain (missing parts from reference TRBV5-5 and TRBJ2-7): DAGVTQSPTHLIKTRGQQVTLRCSPISGHKSVSWYQQVLGQGPQFIFQYYEKEERGRGNFPDRFSARQFPNYSSELNVNALLLGDSALYLCASSRGGTTGSYEQYFGPGTRLTVT.

The chain joins TRBV6-5 to TRBJ1-2, with TRBD1 matching over 8 bases. Germline V gene lookup returns CDR1 MNHEY and CDR2 SVGAGI. The CDR3 sequence is 15 residues long. The V and J ends lost 4 bases and 8 bases, in that order; junction bases with no gene match: 12. CDR3: CASSSLSIPGGGYTF. In nucleotides, the CDR3 is TGTGCCAGCAGTTCCCTATCGATCCCAGGGGGCGGCTACACCTTC.

The chain has TRBV2 and TRBJ2-3, with D unclear. Trimming removed 6 bases at V and 3 bases at J, with 4 bases between. This CDR3 has 11 amino acids. The germline V gene has CDR1 SNHLY and CDR2 FYNNEI. CDR3 in DNA: TGTGCCAGCAGCACAACAGATACGCAGTATTTT. Protein product: CASSTTDTQYF.

This chain links TRBV6-6 with TRBJ2-1; the match to TRBD2 covers 8 bases. Per the germline V gene, CDR1 is MNHNY and CDR2 is SVGAGI (reference sequence). V dropped 6 bases and J dropped 5; count of bases not matched to a gene: 3. The CDR3 sequence is 13 residues long. This CDR3 is CASRTSEHNEQFF. CDR3 nucleotides: TGTGCCAGCAGGACTAGCGAACACAATGAGCAGTTCTTC.

The rearrangement uses TRBV19 and TRBJ2-7; D is perhaps TRBD2 (5 bases). This CDR3 has 16 residues. Germline loops: CDR1 LNHDA, CDR2 SQIVND (reference sequence). Trimming took 6 bases from V and 0 from J, leaving 18 bases between them. The CDR3 region has the DNA TGTGCCAGTAGCCCTACGTCCGGGGTCAGCTCCTACGAGCAGTACTTC. Translating gives CASSPTSGVSSYEQYF. The entire variable domain, with the rest obtained from reference TRBV19 and TRBJ2-7, is as follows: DGGITQSPKYLFRKEGQNVTLSCEQNLNHDAMYWYRQDPGQGLRLIYYSQIVNDFQKGDIAEGYSVSREKKESFPLTVTSAQKNPTAFYLCASSPTSGVSSYEQYFGPGTRLTVT.

J is TRBJ1-4 and V is TRBV21-1; TRBD1 is the table's D call and was not checked against the DNA. TRBV21-1 is a known pseudogene. The CDR3 has 16 residues. CDR3 sequence (DNA): TGTGCCAGCAGCAAATTAGCCTTTTGGGGGCACGAAAAACTGTTTTTT. Protein product: CASSKLAFWGHEKLFF.

This clone showed up just a few times. The chain has TRBV5-1 and TRBJ2-2, with 8 bases lining up with TRBD2. The CDR3 is made up of 16 amino acids. V lost 4 bases and J lost 0; bases outside the gene matches: 5. The V gene's germline CDR1 is SGHRS and CDR2 YFSETQ. In DNA form, the CDR3 reads TGCGCCAGCAGCCGAGCGGGGGACGCGAACACCGGGGAGCTGTTTTTT. Translated, it gives CASSRAGDANTGELFF.